This T cell receptor (beta chain) was sequenced in a study of OX40 agonist ivuxolimab in advanced cancers. The assay was immunoSEQ multiplex PCR, and TCRdb's table has in-frame clones only and misses some. This table holds around 100,000 clones, around 91% found once. V shed 5 bases and J 8 bases; nucleotides not matched to a gene: 9. CDR1 is SGHVS, CDR2 FQNEAQ, per germline. CDR3 length: 14 amino acids. Broader study findings: Expanded clones belonging to CD8+ T cells outnumbered, on average, those of CD4+.

With respect to this clone: Its antigen is undetermined.

V usage is TRBV7-8 and J usage is TRBJ1-2; 9 bases agree with TRBD1. The material was CD4+ or CD8+ T cells sorted from blood, obtained in a trial of the OX40 agonist ivuxolimab. The sequence came from an adult with an advanced solid tumor such as melanoma, head and neck, liver or kidney cancer. The CDR3 DNA reads TGTGCCAGCAGCCCCGGGACAGGGAACTGGGGCTACACCTTC. Translation: CASSPGTGNWGYTF.